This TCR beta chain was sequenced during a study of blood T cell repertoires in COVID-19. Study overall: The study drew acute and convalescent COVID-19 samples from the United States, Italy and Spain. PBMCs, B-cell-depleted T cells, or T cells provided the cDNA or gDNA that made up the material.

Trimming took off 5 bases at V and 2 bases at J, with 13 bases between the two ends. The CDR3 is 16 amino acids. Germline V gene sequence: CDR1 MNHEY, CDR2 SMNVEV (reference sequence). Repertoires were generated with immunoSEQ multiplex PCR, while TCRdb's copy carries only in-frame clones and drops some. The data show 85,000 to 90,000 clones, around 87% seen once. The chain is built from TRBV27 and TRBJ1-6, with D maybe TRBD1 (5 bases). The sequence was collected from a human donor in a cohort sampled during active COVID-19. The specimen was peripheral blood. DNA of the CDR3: TGTGCCAGCAGTCTCCAGGGATTAACCTATAATTCACCCCTCCACTTT. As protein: CASSLQGLTYNSPLHF.